This T cell receptor beta chain was observed in a study of T cell repertoires in cytomegalovirus infection. Looking at the study overall: Indications came from public TCR beta signatures; they pointed to CMV infection and to a matching HLA type.

From the reads, TCRdb called clonotypes with MiXCR, one entry per CDR3 protein. The profile shows 300,000 or so distinct CDR3 sequences, roughly 23% of them singletons. The CDR3 has 18 residues. Trimming at V came to 4 bases and at J to 8 bases, leaving 17 bases not matched to a gene. CDR1 and CDR2 (germline): MNHNS, SASEGT. Study-level results: CMV-specific TCR beta clonotypes restricted by HLA-C dominated the ex vivo response. The cumulative frequency of public TCR beta families identified carriers of CMV plus the relevant HLA.

This clonotype has only a few counts. Its antigen is still unknown. The TCR comes from a human donor in good health (CMV status not recorded). Some clones in this sample may be carry-over from other donors' samples. The sequencing input was PBMCs. The rearrangement joins TRBV6-1 to TRBJ2-1; 10 bases fit TRBD2. CDR3 sequence reads: CASSGNGESGGAFHEQFF. The CDR3 coding sequence is TGTGCCAGCAGTGGAAACGGCGAAAGCGGGGGGGCGTTTCATGAGCAGTTCTTC.